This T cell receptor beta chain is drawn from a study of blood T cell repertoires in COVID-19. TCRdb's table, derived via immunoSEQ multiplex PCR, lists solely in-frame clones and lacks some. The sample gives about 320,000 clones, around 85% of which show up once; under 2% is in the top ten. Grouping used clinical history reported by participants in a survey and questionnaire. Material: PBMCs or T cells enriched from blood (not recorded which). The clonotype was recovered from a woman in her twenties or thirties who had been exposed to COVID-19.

CDR3: CASSIGTYNEQFF. The CDR3 nucleotides are TGTGCCAGTAGTATCGGGACTTACAATGAGCAGTTCTTC. The V call is TRBV19, the J call TRBJ2-1; D is possibly TRBD2 (6 bases). V was cut by 3 bases and J by 4 bases, with 7 bases left in between. The CDR3 runs to 13 residues. CDR1 and CDR2 (germline): LNHDA, SQIVND (reference sequence). Filled out from reference TRBV19 and TRBJ2-1, the complete variable domain reads DGGITQSPKYLFRKEGQNVTLSCEQNLNHDAMYWYRQDPGQGLRLIYYSQIVNDFQKGDIAEGYSVSREKKESFPLTVTSAQKNPTAFYLCASSIGTYNEQFFGPGTRLTVL.